Shown below are 26 T cell receptor beta chains from a single sample sequenced in a study of control samples from healthy donors and cancer patients. TCRdb's copy holds only in-frame clones and misses some; the assay was immunoSEQ multiplex PCR. This table has around 140,000 clones, about 89% appearing once. The sequenced sample consisted of blood. The receptors stem from a man between 18 and 29 years old in good health.

The genes are TRBV5-6 and TRBJ2-1; 8 bases map to TRBD2. V lost 4 bases, J lost 10 bases, and 13 bases stayed unmatched. CDR3 size: 15 residues. Germline V gives CDR1 SGHDT, CDR2 YYEEEE. Written as DNA, the CDR3 is TGTGCCAGCAGCCCTGACACGGGAGGGGCACGCGAGCAGTTCTTC. Translating gives CASSPDTGGAREQFF.

CDR3 coding DNA: TGCGCCAGCAGCAACATAGCGGGGGCCTACAATGAGCAGTTCTTC. Translation: CASSNIAGAYNEQFF. This chain connects TRBV5-1 to TRBJ2-1, with 9 bases fitting TRBD2. The germline gives CDR1 SGHRS, CDR2 YFSETQ. The CDR3 is 15 amino acids. V shed 4 bases, J shed 2 bases, and the junction held 4 bases outside the gene matches.

The J gene is TRBJ2-3, the V gene TRBV27; 13 positions agree with TRBD2. The germline gives CDR1 MNHEY, CDR2 SMNVEV (reference sequence). The CDR3 has 16 amino acids. After removal of 6 bases from V and 0 bases from J, the junction contained 3 bases not matched to a gene. This CDR3 is CASRGLAGISTDTQYF. CDR3 sequence (DNA): TGTGCCAGCAGGGGACTAGCGGGGATTAGCACAGATACGCAGTATTTT.

The rearrangement uses TRBV7-9 and TRBJ1-4; D is undetermined. V was clipped by 1 base and J by 6 bases, with 9 bases between them. This CDR3 comprises 14 residues. Germline CDR1 reads SEHNR; CDR2 reads FQNEAQ (reference sequence). CDR3 in amino acids: CASSLVPNHEKLFF. DNA for the CDR3: TGTGCCAGCAGCTTAGTACCCAACCATGAAAAACTGTTTTTT.

J is TRBJ2-5 and V is TRBV5-1; 10 nucleotides agree with TRBD1. The CDR3 runs 17 residues. Germline V CDR1 and CDR2: SGHRS, YFSETQ. Trimming took 2 bases from V and 4 from J; bases not matched to a gene: 11. The CDR3 DNA reads TGCGCCAGCAGCTTCTCCCCCGGGACAGGGGTGAGAGAGACCCAGTACTTC. Translated: CASSFSPGTGVRETQYF.

The chain is built from TRBV7-2 and TRBJ1-1, with 7 nucleotides matching TRBD1. The junction had 4 bases not matched to a gene; V was cut back by 2 bases and J by 1 base. Germline loops: CDR1 SGHTA, CDR2 FQGNSA. The CDR3 length is 15 residues. The CDR3 DNA reads TGTGCCAGCAGCTTATCCAGGACAGGGAACACTGAAGCTTTCTTT. Protein product: CASSLSRTGNTEAFF.

V is TRBV20-1 and J is TRBJ2-5; D gene unclear. Between the trimmed V and J ends, which lost 6 bases and 4 bases, there was a span of 6 bases. CDR1 and CDR2 from the germline V gene are DFQATT and SNEGSKA (reference sequence). The CDR3 sequence is 10 residues long. Here the CDR3 reads CSANRETQYF. The CDR3 DNA reads TGCAGTGCCAATAGAGAGACCCAGTACTTC.

The rearrangement links TRBV28 to TRBJ1-4; D is unresolved. The germline CDR1 and CDR2 sequences are MDHEN and SYDVKM. Trimming took off 3 bases at V and 6 bases at J, with 11 bases between the two ends. CDR3 length equals 14 residues. The CDR3 DNA sequence: TGTGCCAGCAGTTTCCAGGCGTTGGATGAAAAACTGTTTTTT. Translation gives CASSFQALDEKLFF.

This clone was seen only once. The V and J genes are TRBV27 and TRBJ1-1; D might be TRBD1 (6 bases). V shed 2 bases and J shed 8 bases, with 12 bases lying between them. Germline CDR1 and CDR2: MNHEY and SMNVEV (reference sequence). CDR3 length: 13 residues. The CDR3: CASSLREGHEAFF. The CDR3 DNA reads as TGTGCCAGCAGTTTAAGGGAGGGACACGAAGCTTTCTTT.

The chain combines TRBV19 with TRBJ2-3; no clear D gene. The V gene's germline CDR1 is LNHDA and CDR2 SQIVND (reference sequence). The germline V and J ends were trimmed by 3 bases and 0 bases, with 7 bases remaining between them. This CDR3 has 14 residues. The CDR3 spells CASSIRVSTDTQYF. CDR3 nucleotide sequence: TGTGCCAGTAGTATTAGGGTAAGCACAGATACGCAGTATTTT.

The rearrangement joins TRBV6-1 to TRBJ1-2; 8 bases are a match to TRBD1. V lost 3 bases and J lost 5; bases outside the gene matches: 5. The germline CDR1 and CDR2 sequences are MNHNS and SASEGT. This CDR3 contains 14 residues. This chain's CDR3 is CASSEQGAEYGYTF. The CDR3 nucleotides are TGTGCCAGCAGTGAGCAGGGGGCGGAATATGGCTACACCTTC.

The chain combines TRBV7-2 with TRBJ2-5, with TRBD1 matching 7 bases. The CDR3 is 16 amino acids. V lost 4 bases, J lost 2 bases, and 10 bases stayed unmatched. CDR1 is SGHTA, CDR2 FQGNSA, per germline. CDR3 bases: TGTGCCAGCAGCTCAATGACAGGGTCTCTTCAAGAGACCCAGTACTTC. It translates to CASSSMTGSLQETQYF. The full variable domain, with the rest looked up from reference TRBV7-2 and TRBJ2-5, is GAGVSQSPSNKVTEKGKDVELRCDPISGHTALYWYRQSLGQGLEFLIYFQGNSAPDKSGLPSDRFSAERTGGSVSTLTIQRTQQEDSAVYLCASSSMTGSLQETQYFGPGTRLLVL.

The gene calls are TRBV29-1 and TRBJ1-1, with 9 bases that match TRBD1. V lost 3 bases, J lost 4 bases, and 3 bases stayed unmatched. From germline, CDR1 is SQVTM and CDR2 ANQGSEA. The CDR3 loop spans 13 amino acids. CDR3 sequence: CSVDTGGLTEAFF. In nucleotides, the CDR3 is TGCAGCGTTGATACAGGGGGCCTCACTGAAGCTTTCTTT.

This rearrangement joins TRBV3-1 (or the pseudogene TRBV3-2) to TRBJ1-2, with 8 bases lining up with TRBD1. Germline assignment: CDR1 LGHDT and CDR2 YNNKEL (reference sequence). J gave up 4 bases and V 4 bases, and 5 bases lay outside the gene matches. CDR3 size: 14 residues. CDR3 protein: CASSPGGGTYGYTF. Here the CDR3 DNA reads TGTGCCAGCAGCCCAGGGGGCGGGACCTATGGCTACACCTTC.

V usage is TRBV5-4 and J usage is TRBJ2-7, with D uncertain. Germline loops: CDR1 SGHNT, CDR2 YYREEE (reference sequence). V was cut by 4 bases and J by 0 bases, with 17 bases left in between. The CDR3 length is 16 residues. The CDR3 DNA follows: TGTGCCAGCAGCCCCACGGCAGCATTCCGCTCCTACGAGCAGTACTTC. Translated, it gives CASSPTAAFRSYEQYF.

The chain couples TRBV29-1 to TRBJ1-5, with D perhaps matching TRBD1 (5 bases). This CDR3 has 14 residues. V was pared by 4 bases and J by 1 base, with 11 bases between. Germline-derived CDR1 and CDR2 are SQVTM and ANQGSEA. This CDR3 reads CSVGDGISNQPQHF. The CDR3 DNA reads TGCAGCGTTGGGGACGGCATAAGCAATCAGCCCCAGCATTTT.

V usage is TRBV29-1 and J usage is TRBJ1-2; the D is unclear. This CDR3 has 11 residues. Trimming cost V 7 bases and J 9 bases, with 15 bases left between them. Looked up from germline, CDR1 is SQVTM and CDR2 is ANQGSEA. The CDR3 region is CSGLDVERYTF. CDR3 bases: TGCAGCGGCCTCGATGTCGAGCGCTACACCTTC.

The V and J genes are TRBV6-6 and TRBJ1-6; TRBD1 matches 9 bases. The V gene end was trimmed by 5 bases and the J gene end by 9 bases; junction bases not matched to a gene: 8. The CDR3 consists of 15 residues. The germline gives CDR1 MNHNY, CDR2 SVGAGI (reference sequence). DNA for the CDR3: TGTGCCAGCAGTAACCGGGGGACAGGGAGTTCACCCCTCCACTTT. Its protein is CASSNRGTGSSPLHF.

The chain uses TRBV7-9 and TRBJ1-1; 8 bases are a match to TRBD1. V was pared by 8 bases and J by 5 bases, with 4 bases of the junction left unmatched. This CDR3 spans 12 amino acids. Germline CDR1 reads SEHNR; CDR2 reads FQNEAQ (reference sequence). The CDR3 sequence: CASSQGGTEAFF. In DNA, the CDR3 is TGTGCCAGCTCACAGGGGGGTACTGAAGCTTTCTTT.

The chain couples TRBV19 to TRBJ1-1; TRBD1 matches at 9 bases. With 3 bases clipped from V and 5 bases from J, the junction kept 10 bases outside the gene matches. This CDR3 region has 16 residues. Looked up from germline, CDR1 is LNHDA and CDR2 is SQIVND (reference sequence). This CDR3 reads CASSILPGQGGTEAFF. CDR3 coding DNA: TGTGCCAGTAGTATCCTGCCGGGACAGGGAGGAACTGAAGCTTTCTTT.

The chain links TRBV7-2 to TRBJ2-3, with 9 bases identical to TRBD1. V lost 5 bases, J lost 4 bases, and 10 bases stayed unmatched. Germline lookup yields CDR1 SGHTA and CDR2 FQGNSA. The CDR3 has 16 residues. CDR3 protein: CASSRYGQGRSDTQYF. The CDR3 nucleotides are TGTGCCAGCAGCCGCTACGGACAGGGGAGGTCAGATACGCAGTATTTT.

This chain uses TRBV6-5 with TRBJ1-5, with D unclear. The ends were cut back, 5 bases at V and 6 bases at J, with 17 bases in the middle. The CDR3 runs 15 residues. From germline, CDR1 is MNHEY and CDR2 SVGAGI. The CDR3 spells CASSPYDNRGQPQHF. The CDR3 DNA follows: TGTGCCAGCAGTCCATACGACAATCGGGGTCAGCCCCAGCATTTT.

This chain connects TRBV6-5 to TRBJ1-2, with TRBD1 as a possible D gene (5 bases). Germline V gives CDR1 MNHEY, CDR2 SVGAGI. This CDR3 has 15 amino acids. Trimming cost V 4 bases and J 5 bases, with 17 bases left between them. The CDR3 protein is CASSSTGTVRYGYTF. CDR3 nucleotides: TGTGCCAGCAGTTCCACCGGGACGGTTCGATATGGCTACACCTTC.

The CDR3 spells CASSLVGGGDEQYF. The CDR3 DNA is TGTGCCAGCAGCTTGGTAGGGGGCGGCGACGAGCAGTACTTC. V gene TRBV5-6 combines with J gene TRBJ2-7; 7 bases line up with TRBD1. This CDR3 contains 14 residues. V dropped 0 bases and J dropped 5; count of bases not matched to a gene: 5. Germline V lookup: CDR1 SGHDT, CDR2 YYEEEE.

This chain uses TRBV27 with TRBJ1-1, with 11 bases matching TRBD1. The CDR3 sequence is 14 residues long. CDR1 and CDR2 (germline): MNHEY, SMNVEV (reference sequence). Trimming at V came to 5 bases and at J to 1 base, leaving 0 bases not matched to a gene. CDR3 amino acids: CASSGTGGNTEAFF. In nucleotides, the CDR3 is TGTGCCAGCAGTGGGACAGGGGGGAACACTGAAGCTTTCTTT.

V gene TRBV27 combines with J gene TRBJ1-6; D is unclear. Germline-derived CDR1 and CDR2 are MNHEY and SMNVEV (reference sequence). The CDR3 is made up of 15 amino acids. The V end was cut by 7 bases, the J end by 6 bases, with 16 bases between. The CDR3 region has the DNA TGTGCCAGCACCGGACTTTCCCCCTCTAATTCACCCCTCCACTTT. It codes for CASTGLSPSNSPLHF.